A single sample gave rise to the 22 T cell receptor beta chains below, sequenced in a study of T cell clonotyping in hematopoietic cell transplantation. Using immunoSEQ multiplex PCR, the repertoire was profiled, and TCRdb retains in-frame clones only, with some absent. The sample shows more than 40,000 clones, approximately 95% of them seen only once. Sequencing was done on a sample of peripheral blood mononuclear cells. These TCRs come from a young man in good health. Some clones in this sample may be carry-over from other donors' samples.

The V and J genes are TRBV10-3 and TRBJ1-1; D is undetermined. CDR1 and CDR2 (germline): ENHRY, SYGVKD. Trimming stripped 7 bases from V and 3 bases from J, with 9 bases between. CDR3 length: 12 amino acids. Here the CDR3 DNA reads TGTGCCATCAAGGGCGGGGACACTGAAGCTTTCTTT. Translating gives CAIKGGDTEAFF.

Regarding this clone: This same CDR3 is encoded by further DNA sequences in the sample. The gene calls are TRBV7-2 and TRBJ2-5; D gene unclear. The V gene's germline CDR1 is SGHTA and CDR2 FQGNSA. V lost 3 bases and J 5 bases, leaving 7 bases between the germline ends. The CDR3 length is 12 residues. Written as DNA, the CDR3 is TGTGCCAGCAGCTTTAATAGGGAGACCCAGTACTTC. Translating it yields CASSFNRETQYF.

The chain recombines TRBV29-1 with TRBJ2-3, with a weak D call TRBD1 (5 bases). Germline-derived CDR1 and CDR2 are SQVTM and ANQGSEA. V lost 6 bases, J lost 4 bases, and 17 bases lay in between. The CDR3 contains 14 residues. CDR3 sequence: CSVRTLTGPDTQYF. For the CDR3, the DNA is TGCAGCGTCCGGACACTCACTGGCCCAGATACGCAGTATTTT.

This clone was found once. The chain recombines TRBV4-1 with TRBJ1-2, with D tentatively TRBD1 (6 bases). CDR3 length equals 15 residues. V gave up 1 base and J gave up 1 base, with 10 bases separating them. Per the germline V gene, CDR1 is MGHRA and CDR2 is YSYEKL. The CDR3 reads CASSQAGVLNYGYTF. CDR3 nucleotide sequence: TGCGCCAGCAGCCAAGCAGGGGTACTTAACTATGGCTACACCTTC.

This chain uses TRBV7-6 with TRBJ2-4; D possibly corresponds to TRBD2 (6 bases). Germline V gene sequence: CDR1 SGHVS, CDR2 FNYEAQ. The CDR3 is made up of 16 amino acids. V was pared by 1 base and J by 0 bases, with 10 bases between. CDR3 in DNA: TGTGCCAGCAGCTTAGGGAGGGGCCGAGCCAAAAACATTCAGTACTTC. Translated, it gives CASSLGRGRAKNIQYF.

The chain employs TRBV12-5 and TRBJ1-2; D gene ambiguous. V dropped 9 bases and J dropped 7 bases, with 18 bases sitting between them. Germline values: CDR1 LGHNT, CDR2 FRNRAP. The length of the CDR3 is 13 residues. The CDR3 sequence is CASDDSLGVGYTF. CDR3 DNA: TGTGCTAGCGACGACTCTTTAGGTGTTGGCTACACCTTC.

The rearrangement links TRBV6-1 to TRBJ1-2; maybe TRBD1 (5 bases). Germline V gene sequence: CDR1 MNHNS, CDR2 SASEGT. V was pared by 6 bases and J by 3 bases, with 11 bases between. The length of the CDR3 is 13 residues. CDR3 sequence: CASRPTADYGYTF. The CDR3 nucleotides are TGTGCCAGCAGACCGACAGCCGACTATGGCTACACCTTC.

This clone was observed a single time. The genes are TRBV5-1 and TRBJ1-1; D unresolved. The CDR3 is 16 residues long. CDR1 is SGHRS, CDR2 YFSETQ, per germline. V was cut by 4 bases and J by 11 bases, with 27 bases left in between. The CDR3 bases are TGCGCCAGCAGCCCCGAGCAGTTGGCCGGGAGCCACGGGGCTTTCTTT. Its translation: CASSPEQLAGSHGAFF. Full variable domain (missing parts from reference TRBV5-1 and TRBJ1-1): KAGVTQTPRYLIKTRGQQVTLSCSPISGHRSVSWYQQTPGQGLQFLFEYFSETQRNKGNFPGRFSGRQFSNSRSEMNVSTLELGDSALYLCASSPEQLAGSHGAFFGQGTRLTVV.

The V and J genes are TRBV5-1 and TRBJ2-1; no clear D. V was pared by 0 bases and J by 8 bases, with 12 bases between. The CDR3 has 14 amino acids. Germline V gene lookup returns CDR1 SGHRS and CDR2 YFSETQ. CDR3 in amino acids: CASSLASPPDEQFF. CDR3 DNA: TGCGCCAGCAGCTTGGCTTCCCCGCCCGATGAGCAGTTCTTC.

The chain couples TRBV5-8 to TRBJ2-3; TRBD2 matches at 13 bases. V gave up 0 bases and J gave up 3 bases; unmatched junction bases: 1. Germline CDR1 is SGHTS and CDR2 is YDEGEE. The length of the CDR3 is 16 residues. Here the CDR3 reads CASSLGTSGSTDTQYF. The CDR3 DNA sequence: TGTGCCAGCAGCTTGGGGACTAGCGGGAGTACAGATACGCAGTATTTT.

For this clone: Germline is not matched at one junction end, which may reflect a read error. The rearrangement joins TRBV6-1 to TRBJ2-7; D ambiguous. CDR1 and CDR2 (germline): MNHNS, SASEGT. The CDR3 length is 13 residues. The CDR3 region has the DNA TGTGCCAGCAGCGAAGGTAGCTCCTACGAGCAGTACTTC. It translates to CASSEGSSYEQYF.

The V call is TRBV6-4, the J call TRBJ2-7, with 9 nucleotides matching TRBD2. The V and J ends lost 0 bases and 1 base, in that order; junction bases with no gene match: 13. The CDR3 covers 19 residues. Germline assignment: CDR1 MRHNA and CDR2 SNTAGT. CDR3 sequence reads: CASSDSRVAGAMGSYEQYF. DNA for the CDR3: TGTGCCAGCAGTGACTCGAGGGTAGCGGGAGCTATGGGATCCTACGAGCAGTACTTC.

The chain has TRBV5-1 and TRBJ1-2; perhaps TRBD1 as D (5 bases). V gave up 0 bases and J gave up 8 bases, with 14 bases separating them. CDR3 length: 14 amino acids. The V gene's germline CDR1 is SGHRS and CDR2 YFSETQ. CDR3 in amino acids: CASSLGSGADGYTF. The CDR3 DNA follows: TGCGCCAGCAGCTTGGGATCCGGGGCGGACGGCTACACCTTC.

The chain recombines TRBV6-5 with TRBJ2-7, with D perhaps matching TRBD2 (6 bases). Germline V gene lookup returns CDR1 MNHEY and CDR2 SVGAGI. The V end lost 2 bases, the J end lost 0 bases, and 14 bases lay between the germline ends. The CDR3 contains 16 residues. CDR3 DNA: TGTGCCAGCAGTTACGCGACGGGGGATAGCTCCTACGAGCAGTACTTC. Protein: CASSYATGDSSYEQYF.

The chain couples TRBV6-5 to TRBJ2-5; TRBD1 matches at 12 bases. CDR1 is MNHEY and CDR2 is SVGAGI in the germline V gene. The CDR3 contains 15 residues. Losses at the gene ends were 5 bases for V and 12 bases for J; bases not matched to a gene: 13. The CDR3 nucleotides are TGTGCCAGCAGTAACCTCCGGGACAGGGGGCGCAAAAAGTACTTC. This sequence encodes CASSNLRDRGRKKYF.

The table lists this clone with a count of one. This chain connects TRBV4-3 to TRBJ2-3; D not resolved. Per germline, CDR1 LGHNA and CDR2 YSLEER. The CDR3 totals 15 residues. V lost 7 bases and J lost 0, with 14 bases in between. The CDR3 DNA reads TGCGCCAGCAACCCCACGGGTATGAGCACAGATACGCAGTATTTT. Translation gives CASNPTGMSTDTQYF.

The rearrangement joins TRBV6-1 to TRBJ2-7; D remains unclear. The CDR3 contains 10 residues. V was shortened by 6 bases and J by 3 bases, with 3 bases between the two germline ends. Germline CDR1 reads MNHNS; CDR2 reads SASEGT. This chain's CDR3 is CASSDYEQYF. The CDR3 DNA sequence: TGTGCCAGCAGCGACTACGAGCAGTACTTC.

The V call is TRBV7-9, the J call TRBJ1-4, with D possibly matching TRBD1 (6 bases). The germline V and J ends were trimmed by 4 bases and 10 bases, with 13 bases remaining between them. The CDR3 is 13 residues long. Germline V lookup: CDR1 SEHNR, CDR2 FQNEAQ (reference sequence). CDR3 DNA sequence: TGTGCCAGCAGCTCGGACAGCCACCGAAAACTGTTTTTT. Protein sequence: CASSSDSHRKLFF.

The rearrangement uses TRBV11-3 and TRBJ2-1; 8 bases agree with TRBD1. Germline V gene data show CDR1 as SGHNT and CDR2 as YENEEA. V shed 4 bases, J shed 14 bases, and the junction held 16 bases outside the gene matches. The CDR3 runs 15 residues. CDR3 nucleotide sequence: TGTGCCAGCAGCTCCGGACAGGGAGACCCGAGGCTGAAGTTCTTC. Its protein product is CASSSGQGDPRLKFF.

The V gene is TRBV19, the J gene TRBJ1-1, with D unclear. The CDR3 runs 13 residues. Germline V gives CDR1 LNHDA, CDR2 SQIVND (reference sequence). V was cut by 5 bases and J by 1 base, with 8 bases left in between. The CDR3 coding sequence is TGTGCCAGTAGTGTTAGGTCGAACACTGAAGCTTTCTTT. Protein: CASSVRSNTEAFF.

The chain links TRBV30 to TRBJ2-1; TRBD2 matches at 12 bases. This CDR3 has 14 residues. The V segment lost 4 bases and the J segment 9 bases; nucleotides outside the gene matches: 7. Germline CDR1 reads GTSNPN; CDR2 reads SVGIG (reference sequence). CDR3 amino acids: CAWIPSGRALEQFF. The CDR3 DNA is TGTGCCTGGATCCCTAGCGGGAGGGCCCTTGAGCAGTTCTTC.

The rearrangement joins TRBV9 to TRBJ2-5, with D perhaps matching TRBD1 or TRBD2 (6 bases each). The CDR3 contains 14 residues. The germline V gene has CDR1 SGDLS and CDR2 YYNGEE. The V and J ends lost 0 bases and 7 bases respectively, with 13 bases between them. The CDR3 spells CASSVGGAGGTQYF. In DNA form, the CDR3 reads TGTGCCAGCAGCGTAGGGGGGGCCGGGGGGACCCAGTACTTC. The full variable domain, completed using reference TRBV9 and TRBJ2-5, is DSGVTQTPKHLITATGQRVTLRCSPRSGDLSVYWYQQSLDQGLQFLIQYYNGEERAKGNILERFSAQQFPDLHSELNLSSLELGDSALYFCASSVGGAGGTQYFGPGTRLLVL.